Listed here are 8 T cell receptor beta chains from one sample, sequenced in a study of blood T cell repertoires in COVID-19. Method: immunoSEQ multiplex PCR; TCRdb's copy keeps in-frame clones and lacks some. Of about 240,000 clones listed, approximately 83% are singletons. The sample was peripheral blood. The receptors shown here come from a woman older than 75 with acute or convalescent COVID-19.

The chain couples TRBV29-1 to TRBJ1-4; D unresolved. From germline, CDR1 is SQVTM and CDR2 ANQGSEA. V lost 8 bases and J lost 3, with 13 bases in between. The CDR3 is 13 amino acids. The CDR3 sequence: CSIKSPSNEKLFF. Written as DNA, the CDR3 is TGCAGCATTAAATCCCCCTCTAATGAAAAACTGTTTTTT.

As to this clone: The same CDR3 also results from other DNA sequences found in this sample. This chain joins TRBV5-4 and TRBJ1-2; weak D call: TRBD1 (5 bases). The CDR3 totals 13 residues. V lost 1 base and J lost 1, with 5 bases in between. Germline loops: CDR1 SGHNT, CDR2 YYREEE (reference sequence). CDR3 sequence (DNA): TGTGCCAGCAGCTTGCAGGGTAACTATGGCTACACCTTC. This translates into CASSLQGNYGYTF. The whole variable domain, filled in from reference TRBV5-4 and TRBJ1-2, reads ETGVTQSPTHLIKTRGQQVTLRCSSQSGHNTVSWYQQALGQGPQFIFQYYREEENGRGNFPPRFSGLQFPNYSSELNVNALELDDSALYLCASSLQGNYGYTFGSGTRLTVV.

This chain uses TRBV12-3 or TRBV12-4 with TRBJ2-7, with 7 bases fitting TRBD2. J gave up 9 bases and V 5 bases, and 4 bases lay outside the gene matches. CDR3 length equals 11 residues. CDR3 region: CASSGRAGQYF. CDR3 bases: TGTGCCAGCAGTGGGAGGGCCGGGCAGTACTTC.

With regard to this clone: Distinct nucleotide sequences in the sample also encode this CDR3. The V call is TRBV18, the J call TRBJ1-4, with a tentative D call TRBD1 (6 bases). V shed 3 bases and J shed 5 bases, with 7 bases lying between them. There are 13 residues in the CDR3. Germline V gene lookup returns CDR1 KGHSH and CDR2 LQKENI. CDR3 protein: CASSPDRNEKLFF. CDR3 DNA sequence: TGTGCCAGCTCACCCGACAGGAATGAAAAACTGTTTTTT.

The CDR3 is CASSDRGQGTDTQYF. CDR3 in DNA: TGTGCCAGCAGCGACAGGGGGCAGGGCACAGATACGCAGTATTTT. The V and J genes are TRBV3-1 (or the pseudogene TRBV3-2) and TRBJ2-3, with TRBD1 matching 10 bases. The CDR3 spans 15 residues. Trimming at V came to 5 bases and at J to 1 base, leaving 3 bases not matched to a gene. Germline assignment: CDR1 LGHDT and CDR2 YNNKEL (reference sequence).

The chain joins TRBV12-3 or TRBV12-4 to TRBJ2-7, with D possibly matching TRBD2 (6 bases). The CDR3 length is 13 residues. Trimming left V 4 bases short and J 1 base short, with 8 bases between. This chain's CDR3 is CASSSLASYEQYF. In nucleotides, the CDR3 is TGTGCCAGCAGTTCACTAGCTTCCTACGAGCAGTACTTC.

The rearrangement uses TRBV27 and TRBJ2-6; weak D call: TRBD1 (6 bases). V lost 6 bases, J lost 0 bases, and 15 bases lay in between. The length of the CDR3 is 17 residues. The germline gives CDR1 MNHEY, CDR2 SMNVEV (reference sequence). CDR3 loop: CASRTSGQGSGANVLTF. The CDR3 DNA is TGTGCCAGCAGAACCTCGGGACAAGGCTCTGGGGCCAACGTCCTGACTTTC.

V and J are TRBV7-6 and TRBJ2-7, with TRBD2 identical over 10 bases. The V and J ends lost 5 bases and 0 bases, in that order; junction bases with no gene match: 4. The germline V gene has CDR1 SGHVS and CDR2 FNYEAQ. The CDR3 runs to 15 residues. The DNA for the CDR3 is TGTGCCAGCAGCGGGCAGCGGGGGGGCTCCTACGAGCAGTACTTC. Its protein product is CASSGQRGGSYEQYF.